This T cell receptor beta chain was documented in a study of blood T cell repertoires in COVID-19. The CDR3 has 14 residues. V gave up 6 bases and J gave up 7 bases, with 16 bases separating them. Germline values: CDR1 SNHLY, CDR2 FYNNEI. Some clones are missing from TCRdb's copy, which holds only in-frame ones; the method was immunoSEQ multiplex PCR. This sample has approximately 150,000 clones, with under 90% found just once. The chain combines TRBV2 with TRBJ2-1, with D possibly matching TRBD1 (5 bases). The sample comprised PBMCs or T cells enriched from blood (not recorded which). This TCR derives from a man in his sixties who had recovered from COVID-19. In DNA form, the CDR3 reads TGTGCCAGCAGGGCCATGACAGCTACTAATGAGCAGTTCTTC. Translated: CASRAMTATNEQFF.